The entry below gives a single T cell receptor beta chain sequence along with its context. The antigen remains unidentified. No patient had received any treatment before thyroid surgery. This specimen belongs to a study of metastatic and nonmetastatic thyroid tumors. The study, taken as a whole, reports: Significantly higher TCR beta diversity was reportedly seen in malignant thyroid tumors than benign nodules, in blood and tumor.

Methods used by the authors: In papillary thyroid cancer, a distant-metastasis classifier was built using CDR3 differences across clinicopathological groups. TCRdb reanalyzed the PCR reads via MiXCR. The V and J calls, along with clone size, are taken from TCRdb and not from the paper's own processing. The table records about 19,000 clones, about 33% of them present only once. Sequencing input: adjacent normal tissue. This receptor was identified in a female donor with papillary thyroid cancer or a benign thyroid nodule (not recorded which). Some clones in this sample may be carry-over from other donors' samples.

CDR3 residues: CASSERGGPRQFF. CDR3 bases: TGTGCCAGCAGTGAACGAGGGGGACCTAGGCAGTTCTTC. The chain links TRBV6-1 to TRBJ2-1; possible D gene TRBD1, 6 bases. V shed 2 bases and J shed 12 bases, with 14 bases lying between them. This CDR3 region has 13 residues. Germline CDR1 MNHNS, CDR2 SASEGT.